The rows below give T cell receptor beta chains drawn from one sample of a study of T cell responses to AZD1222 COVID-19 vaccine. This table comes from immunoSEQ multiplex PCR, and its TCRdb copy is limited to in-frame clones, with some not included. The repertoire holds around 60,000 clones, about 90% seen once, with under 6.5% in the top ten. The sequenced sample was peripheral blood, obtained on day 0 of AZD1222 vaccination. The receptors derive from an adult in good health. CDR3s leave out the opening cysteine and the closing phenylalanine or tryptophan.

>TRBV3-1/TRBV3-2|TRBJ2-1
ASRAGLASYNEQF
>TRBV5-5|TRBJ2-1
ASSPRQGAFEQF
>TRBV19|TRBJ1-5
ASSSSSGTGPASNQRPQH
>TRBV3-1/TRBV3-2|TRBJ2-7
ASSHTGTGIFEQY
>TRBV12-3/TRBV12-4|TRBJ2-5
ASSLTGRETQY
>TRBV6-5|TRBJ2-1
ASSTRQGEQF
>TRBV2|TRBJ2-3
ASSEARAGAGTDTQY
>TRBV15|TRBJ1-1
ATSRGHSGAAEAF
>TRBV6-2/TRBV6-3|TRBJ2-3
ASSYSMGTDTQY
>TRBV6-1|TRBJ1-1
ASSEADRTGGTEAF
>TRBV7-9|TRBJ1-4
ASSWNLAGGPTNEKLF